This T cell receptor beta chain was identified during a study of OX40 agonist ivuxolimab in advanced cancers. Study-wide context: Ivuxolimab was an agonistic, fully human IgG2 monoclonal antibody directed against OX40 (CD134), a costimulatory receptor. Intravenous ivuxolimab was administered to patients every 2 weeks at six dose levels: 0.01, 0.1, 0.3, 1.5, 3 and 10 mg/kg. Among the roughly 52 dose-escalation patients, some 19 had hepatocellular carcinoma, roughly 15 melanoma, 9 renal cell carcinoma and 9 head and neck cancer. A male proportion of about 79% and a mean age of roughly 58 years, ranging from roughly 23 to 80, were recorded for the dose-escalation cohort. Patients were allowed to have had prior anti-PD-1, anti-PD-L1 or anti-CTLA-4 therapy, and approximately 40% of the dose-escalation patients had been treated with checkpoint inhibitors. Partial responses occurred in three dose-escalation patients, of whom one had hepatocellular carcinoma and two had cutaneous melanoma. The purpose of peripheral TCRbeta sequencing was to test whether ivuxolimab changed TCR sequence diversity and led to clonal T-cell expansion. The paper covers the monotherapy dose-escalation part of the phase I ivuxolimab trial, which included N = 52 patients.

General conclusions and limits of the study: Low levels of normalized T-cell clonal expansion were also seen in some patients who did not respond. After ivuxolimab, more expanded clones were found on average in CD8+ T cells than in CD4+ T cells. The antigen specificity of the clonally expanded peripheral T cells was not determined. In the 0.1-3.0 mg/kg groups, partial responders were among the patients with the lowest normalized peripheral clonal expansion, particularly in CD8+ T cells. At doses from 0.1 to 3.0 mg/kg, clonal expansion was seen in both CD4+ and CD8+ blood T cells between baseline and week 6.

V was cut back by 4 bases and J by 8 bases, leaving a gap of 18 bases between them. Per the germline V gene, SGHRS is the CDR1 and YFSETQ is the CDR2. Spanning cysteine to phenylalanine, the CDR3 consists of 14 amino acids. Only the CDR3 DNA stays, 42 bases, in frame from base 1. In the case of this clone: The clone's antigen remains unknown. One base away there is no much larger clone; base qualities are not given.

Genomic DNA was isolated from the sorted cells so that the TCRbeta CDR3 region could be sequenced. The immunoSEQ Assay was used to sequence the TCRbeta CDR3 regions. TCRdb's version of the immuneACCESS table is confined to in-frame rearrangements and falls short of the full clone set. An unresolved V gene accounts for under half of the shortfall where checked; the remainder is of unknown origin. In this sample the table shows tens of thousands of clones, roughly 87% of which occur a single time. Under 1% of the sample goes to the ten largest clones. The trial excluded patients who had a history of autoimmune disease or who were on systemic immunosuppression. Peripheral blood for TCR sequencing was drawn from every dose cohort at baseline, at cycle 4 day 1 and at cycle 7 day 1. The samples were taken from a phase I, first-in-human, multicenter, open-label dose-escalation trial of ivuxolimab. The trial enrolled adults with locally advanced or metastatic head and neck squamous cell, hepatocellular, melanoma or renal cell carcinoma. Before TCR sequencing, CD4+ T cells and CD8+ T cells were sorted from peripheral blood as separate populations.

This TCR came from an adult with an advanced solid tumor such as melanoma, head and neck, liver or kidney cancer. In this chain, TRBV5-1 is recombined with TRBJ1-1; the D gene is unclear. Specimen: CD4+ or CD8+ T cells sorted from blood, collected in a trial of the OX40 agonist ivuxolimab. The CDR3: CASSISDPGAEAFF. The DNA sequence is TGCGCCAGCAGCATTTCGGACCCGGGCGCAGAAGCTTTCTTT.